This TCR beta chain was sequenced in a study of T cell repertoires in cytomegalovirus infection. Study information: Indications came from public TCR beta signatures; they pointed to CMV infection and to a matching HLA type. General study points: Ex vivo responses were dominated by HLA-C-restricted CMV-specific TCR beta clonotypes. The study identified carriers of CMV plus the relevant HLA from cumulative public TCR beta family frequency.

TCRdb analysed the reads with MiXCR anew, one entry per CDR3 protein. The sample has hundreds of thousands of distinct CDR3 sequences; 9.5% are singletons. This clonotype has just a few counts. Its antigen is unidentified. The CDR3 sequence is 14 residues long. The junction had 3 bases not matched to a gene; V was cut back by 5 bases and J by 6 bases. Germline CDR1 reads DFQATT; CDR2 reads SNEGSKA (reference sequence). The sequence derives from a human donor in good health (CMV status not recorded). Some clones in this sample may be carry-over from other donors' samples. The sequenced sample was PBMCs. V is TRBV20-1 and J is TRBJ2-1, with TRBD2 matching 14 bases. The CDR3 DNA reads as TGCAGTGCTCCCGGGACTAGCGGGAGCAATGAGCAGTTCTTC. Residues: CSAPGTSGSNEQFF.